This record concerns one TCR beta chain sequence. The data were taken from a study of OX40 agonist ivuxolimab in advanced cancers. Repertoires were generated with immunoSEQ multiplex PCR, while TCRdb's copy carries only in-frame clones and drops some. The table lists 53,000 or so clones, 60% to 80% of them singletons. V was cut by 7 bases and J by 2 bases, with 19 bases left in between. This CDR3 contains 16 residues. The germline gives CDR1 MDHEN, CDR2 SYDVKM. The chain has TRBV28 and TRBJ2-3; D perhaps matches TRBD1 (6 bases). The sequence was collected from an adult with an advanced solid tumor such as melanoma, head and neck, liver or kidney cancer. The material sequenced was CD4+ or CD8+ T cells sorted from blood, taken in a trial of the OX40 agonist ivuxolimab. The CDR3 bases are TGTGCCAGCACCACCTTGACGGGACAAGCCACAGATACGCAGTATTTT. This codes for CASTTLTGQATDTQYF.